This TCR beta chain was recorded in a study of cytomegalovirus exposure and HLA in healthy donors. The primer mix had 60 Vbeta and 13 Jbeta primers. The method was immunoSEQ multiplex PCR; TCRdb's version includes in-frame clones alone and lacks a portion of them. This sample has under 200,000 clones, with around 86% found just once. Germline V CDR1 and CDR2: SGHTA, FQGTGA. J lost 6 bases, V lost 5 bases, and 5 bases had no gene match. The CDR3 is 13 residues long. At sampling all donors were nominally healthy, likely with unrecorded immune exposures. This clonotype was obtained from a human donor in good health. The sample consisted of PBMCs. V gene TRBV7-3 combines with J gene TRBJ1-2; TRBD1 matches at 8 bases. The CDR3 nucleotides are TGTGCCAGCAGCGCCTCAGGGGGCCATGGCTACACCTTC. Its translation: CASSASGGHGYTF. Filled out from reference TRBV7-3 and TRBJ1-2, the complete variable domain reads GAGVSQTPSNKVTEKGKYVELRCDPISGHTALYWYRQSLGQGPEFLIYFQGTGAADDSGLPNDRFFAVRPEGSVSTLKIQRTERGDSAVYLCASSASGGHGYTFGSGTRLTVV.